This is a list of T cell receptor beta chains from one sample in a study of cytomegalovirus exposure and HLA in healthy donors. The repertoire was sequenced with immunoSEQ multiplex PCR; TCRdb's copy has only in-frame clones and lacks some. The data contain under 250,000 clones, about 81% of them singletons. Source material: PBMCs. These receptors were collected from a woman aged 25 to 39 in good health and CMV-seronegative. Both conserved end residues are part of each CDR3. The order of the fields is J gene, clone size, V gene, CDR3 length, D gene, CDR3 protein, CDR3 DNA. The D gene is left open where the match is weak. Clone size is shown for a subset of rows, as once, few, many or a class of expanded clone.

J: TRBJ1-1
size: .
V: TRBV6-4
length: 14
D: .
CDR3: CASSKDERNTEAFF
DNA: TGTGCCAGCAGTAAAGACGAGCGGAACACTGAAGCTTTCTTT

J: TRBJ2-7
size: few
V: TRBV2
length: 14
D: .
CDR3: CASSVGLDPYEQYF
DNA: TGTGCCAGCAGCGTTGGACTGGATCCCTACGAGCAGTACTTC

J: TRBJ2-5
size: .
V: TRBV28
length: 15
D: .
CDR3: CASSPSRGRKETQYF
DNA: TGTGCCAGCAGCCCTTCGCGGGGTCGGAAAGAGACCCAGTACTTC

J: TRBJ2-7
size: few
V: TRBV5-1
length: 15
D: TRBD2
CDR3: CASSTGLAGVDEQYF
DNA: TGCGCCAGCAGCACCGGACTAGCGGGGGTGGACGAGCAGTACTTC

J: TRBJ2-2
size: .
V: TRBV15
length: 13
D: .
CDR3: CATSRERVGELFF
DNA: TGTGCCACCAGCAGAGAGCGGGTCGGGGAGCTGTTTTTT

J: TRBJ2-1
size: .
V: TRBV27
length: 15
D: .
CDR3: CASSFDGRRVNEQFF
DNA: TGTGCCAGCAGTTTTGACGGGAGACGGGTCAATGAGCAGTTCTTC

J: TRBJ1-5
size: few
V: TRBV29-1
length: 13
D: TRBD1
CDR3: CSVNQGAGQPQHF
DNA: TGCAGCGTTAACCAGGGGGCCGGGCAGCCCCAGCATTTT

J: TRBJ2-7
size: few
V: TRBV7-9
length: 17
D: TRBD1
CDR3: CASSPSYLTGVNYEQYF
DNA: TGTGCCAGCAGCCCTTCGTACCTGACAGGGGTGAACTACGAGCAGTACTTC

J: TRBJ2-3
size: .
V: TRBV2
length: 15
D: TRBD1
CDR3: CASSRDRGQTNTQYF
DNA: TGTGCCAGCAGTCGGGACAGGGGGCAAACAAATACGCAGTATTTT

J: TRBJ2-1
size: .
V: TRBV2
length: 17
D: .
CDR3: CAILRARAVPSYNEQFF
DNA: TGTGCCATCTTACGAGCCAGGGCGGTACCCTCCTACAATGAGCAGTTCTTC

J: TRBJ2-5
size: .
V: TRBV19
length: 15
D: TRBD2
CDR3: CASRKLAGLQETQYF
DNA: TGTGCCAGTAGGAAACTAGCGGGGCTCCAAGAGACCCAGTACTTC

J: TRBJ2-7
size: .
V: TRBV4-1
length: 15
D: TRBD1
CDR3: CASSQVGQGWNEQYF
DNA: TGCGCCAGCAGCCAAGTTGGACAGGGCTGGAACGAGCAGTACTTC

J: TRBJ1-1
size: .
V: TRBV19
length: 14
D: .
CDR3: CASSIQGTDTEAFF
DNA: TGTGCCAGTAGTATCCAGGGGACGGACACTGAAGCTTTCTTT

J: TRBJ2-1
size: .
V: TRBV6-1
length: 15
D: .
CDR3: CASSVGGRFGNEQFF
DNA: TGTGCCAGCAGCGTGGGGGGGCGATTTGGCAATGAGCAGTTCTTC

J: TRBJ1-1
size: .
V: TRBV19
length: 15
D: .
CDR3: CASSIDRPMNTEAFF
DNA: TGTGCCAGTAGTATAGACAGGCCGATGAACACTGAAGCTTTCTTT

J: TRBJ1-1
size: .
V: TRBV4-1
length: 15
D: TRBD1
CDR3: CASSQDDRGSGEAFF
DNA: TGCGCCAGCAGCCAAGACGACAGGGGTTCGGGTGAAGCTTTCTTT

J: TRBJ1-6
size: .
V: TRBV27
length: 17
D: .
CDR3: CASSFKRRNMNNSPLHF
DNA: TGTGCCAGCAGTTTTAAAAGGCGGAATATGAATAATTCACCCCTCCACTTT

J: TRBJ2-1
size: .
V: TRBV5-1
length: 15
D: TRBD1
CDR3: CASSRDTGESNEQFF
DNA: TGCGCCAGCAGCCGCGACACAGGGGAGAGCAATGAGCAGTTCTTC

J: TRBJ1-2
size: .
V: TRBV5-8
length: 16
D: .
CDR3: CASSLWRGTASYGYTF
DNA: TGTGCCAGCAGCTTGTGGCGGGGTACCGCTTCCTATGGCTACACCTTC

J: TRBJ1-2
size: .
V: TRBV29-1
length: 13
D: .
CDR3: CSVITGYNYGYTF
DNA: TGCAGCGTCATAACCGGGTATAACTATGGCTACACCTTC

J: TRBJ1-4
size: .
V: TRBV9
length: 15
D: TRBD1
CDR3: CASSGLDRGGEKLFF
DNA: TGTGCCAGCAGCGGACTTGACAGGGGTGGGGAAAAACTGTTTTTT

J: TRBJ2-1
size: .
V: TRBV5-4
length: 15
D: .
CDR3: CASSRPRARDNEQFF
DNA: TGTGCCAGCAGCCGGCCCAGGGCAAGGGACAATGAGCAGTTCTTC

J: TRBJ2-7
size: many
V: TRBV2
length: 14
D: TRBD1
CDR3: CASSDLRDSHEQYF
DNA: TGTGCCAGCAGTGATTTACGGGACAGCCACGAGCAGTACTTC

J: TRBJ2-2
size: many
V: TRBV7-8
length: 16
D: TRBD1
CDR3: CASSPRQGLDTGELFF
DNA: TGTGCCAGCAGCCCGAGACAGGGGCTGGACACCGGGGAGCTGTTTTTT

J: TRBJ2-5
size: .
V: TRBV27
length: 19
D: TRBD2
CDR3: CASRKREELAGEYQETQYF
DNA: TGTGCCAGCCGAAAGAGGGAAGAACTAGCGGGGGAATACCAAGAGACCCAGTACTTC

J: TRBJ1-5
size: .
V: TRBV7-9
length: 15
D: TRBD1
CDR3: CASSLTGVGNQPQHF
DNA: TGTGCCAGCAGCTTAACAGGGGTAGGAAATCAGCCCCAGCATTTT

J: TRBJ1-2
size: .
V: TRBV6-7
length: 9
D: .
CDR3: CASSYSEIF
DNA: TGTGCCAGCAGTTACAGCGAAATCTTC

J: TRBJ1-5
size: .
V: TRBV5-1
length: 14
D: TRBD1
CDR3: CASSSGTGNQPQHF
DNA: TGCGCCAGCAGTTCCGGGACAGGCAATCAGCCCCAGCATTTT

J: TRBJ2-1
size: .
V: TRBV27
length: 16
D: TRBD2
CDR3: CASSSSGTSGYNEQFF
DNA: TGTGCCAGCAGTTCTTCCGGGACTAGCGGGTACAATGAGCAGTTCTTC

J: TRBJ2-7
size: .
V: TRBV6-1
length: 14
D: TRBD1
CDR3: CASRLGQGAYEQYF
DNA: TGTGCCAGCAGGCTGGGACAGGGGGCGTACGAGCAGTACTTC

J: TRBJ1-2
size: .
V: TRBV19
length: 14
D: TRBD1
CDR3: CASSRPGQIYGYTF
DNA: TGTGCCAGTAGCCGGCCGGGACAGATCTATGGCTACACCTTC

J: TRBJ1-6
size: .
V: TRBV28
length: 19
D: .
CDR3: CASTPQPGDTSSYNSPLHF
DNA: TGTGCCAGCACTCCCCAACCTGGTGATACCAGCTCCTATAATTCACCCCTCCACTTT

J: TRBJ2-7
size: .
V: TRBV19
length: 13
D: .
CDR3: CASNTGPTYEQYF
DNA: TGTGCCAGCAACACAGGCCCGACCTACGAGCAGTACTTC

J: TRBJ1-4
size: .
V: TRBV7-9
length: 15
D: TRBD1
CDR3: CASSPRDRGNEKLFF
DNA: TGTGCCAGCAGCCCCCGGGACAGAGGCAATGAAAAACTGTTTTTT

J: TRBJ2-7
size: few
V: TRBV2
length: 15
D: .
CDR3: CASSDSLAPSYEQYF
DNA: TGTGCCAGCAGTGATTCCCTAGCGCCCTCCTACGAGCAGTACTTC

J: TRBJ2-7
size: once
V: TRBV21-1
length: 16
D: .
CDR3: CASLPSRGGSSYEQYF
DNA: TGTGCCAGCCTCCCTTCCAGGGGAGGGAGCTCCTACGAGCAGTACTTC